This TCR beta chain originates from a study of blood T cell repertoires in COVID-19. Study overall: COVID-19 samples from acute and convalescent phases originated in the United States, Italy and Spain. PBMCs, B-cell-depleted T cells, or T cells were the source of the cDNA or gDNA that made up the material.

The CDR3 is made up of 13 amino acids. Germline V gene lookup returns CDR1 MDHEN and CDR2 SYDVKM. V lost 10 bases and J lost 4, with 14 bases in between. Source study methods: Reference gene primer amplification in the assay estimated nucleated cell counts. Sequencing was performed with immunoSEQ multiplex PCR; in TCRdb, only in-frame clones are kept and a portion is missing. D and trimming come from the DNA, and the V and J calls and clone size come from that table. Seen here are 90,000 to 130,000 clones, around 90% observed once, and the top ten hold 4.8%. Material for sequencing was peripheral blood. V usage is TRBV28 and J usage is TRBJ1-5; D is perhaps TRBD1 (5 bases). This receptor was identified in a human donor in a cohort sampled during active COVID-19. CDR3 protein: CAIESGGNQPQHF. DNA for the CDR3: TGTGCCATAGAATCGGGGGGAAATCAGCCCCAGCATTTT. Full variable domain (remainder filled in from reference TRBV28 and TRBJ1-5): DVKVTQSSRYLVKRTGEKVFLECVQDMDHENMFWYRQDPGLGLRLIYFSYDVKMKEKGDIPEGYSVSREKKERFSLILESASTNQTSMYLCAIESGGNQPQHFGDGTRLSIL.